The entry that follows covers one T cell receptor beta chain sequence. Its cognate antigen is unknown. The source of the sample is a study of cytomegalovirus exposure and HLA in healthy donors. Findings of the study overall: Several of the most significant clusters appeared linked to common viral pathogens, based on a later analysis. HLA-A and HLA-B allele assignments for most subjects were reportedly predicted accurately using TCR beta sequences. Later analysis identified a missense DCLRE1C variant that was linked to TCR beta V- and J-gene trimming.

The PCR ran on 60 Vbeta and 13 Jbeta primers. Generated by immunoSEQ multiplex PCR, the TCRdb table keeps only in-frame clones and is missing some. The sample contains over 150,000 clones, less than 80% of which appear only once. CDR1 and CDR2 (germline): MNHNY, SVGAGI (reference sequence). V trimming: 8 bases; J trimming: 0 bases; junction bases outside the gene matches: 8. This CDR3 spans 16 amino acids. The sequence came from a man aged 25 to 40 in good health and CMV-seronegative. The chain couples TRBV6-6 to TRBJ2-4; TRBD1 aligns across 9 bases. Sequenced sample: PBMCs. This CDR3 reads CASSQGQGLAKNIQYF. The DNA for the CDR3 is TGTGCCAGCTCCCAGGGACAGGGCCTAGCCAAAAACATTCAGTACTTC.